This T cell receptor (beta chain) is drawn from a study of Graves' ophthalmopathy and Graves' hyperthyroidism. CDR3 size: 14 residues. Trimming removed 1 base from V and 3 bases from J; junction bases left unmatched: 4. In germline, CDR1 is SGHDT, CDR2 YYEEEE. Stable hyperthyroidism denotes an absence of ophthalmopathy throughout 18 months of follow-up. Transcripts of RNA were the source for amplifying TCR beta CDR3 regions. Second-round multiplex PCR came after a first-round RT-PCR that employed HTBI primers. TCRdb called the multiplex PCR reads again in MiXCR, with one record for every CDR3 protein. The sample has hundreds of thousands of distinct CDR3 sequences, over 20% seen once.

The receptor's source is a woman under 30 with stable Graves' hyperthyroidism. Some clones in this sample may be carry-over from other donors' samples. This chain uses TRBV5-6 with TRBJ2-7, with 7 bases matching TRBD1. The material sequenced was peripheral blood. CDR3 nucleotide sequence: TGTGCCAGCAGCTTGTGGCAGGGGGTCTACGAGCAGTACTTC. The encoded protein is CASSLWQGVYEQYF. The whole variable domain, filled in from reference TRBV5-6 and TRBJ2-7, reads DAGVTQSPTHLIKTRGQQVTLRCSPKSGHDTVSWYQQALGQGPQFIFQYYEEEERQRGNFPDRFSGHQFPNYSSELNVNALLLGDSALYLCASSLWQGVYEQYFGPGTRLTVT.